This passage covers 7 T cell receptor beta chains from one sample sequenced in a study of OX40 agonist ivuxolimab in advanced cancers. Here immunoSEQ multiplex PCR was the method, and the copy in TCRdb shows in-frame clones only, minus some. In the table there are 37,000 or so clones, less than 90% of which are singletons. The sequences come from CD4+ or CD8+ T cells sorted from blood, collected in a trial of the OX40 agonist ivuxolimab. These receptors originate from an adult with an advanced solid tumor such as melanoma, head and neck, liver or kidney cancer.

The chain has TRBV6-1 and TRBJ2-7; D unclear. The CDR3 has 14 amino acids. Per the germline V gene, CDR1 is MNHNS and CDR2 is SASEGT. V was cut by 3 bases and J by 3 bases, with 12 bases left in between. CDR3 region: CASSDSRLLYEQYF. The CDR3 nucleotides read TGTGCCAGCAGTGACTCGAGATTACTCTACGAGCAGTACTTC.

This clone was counted once. The chain recombines TRBV4-2 with TRBJ2-1; 9 bases map to TRBD2. Germline values: CDR1 LGHNA, CDR2 YNFKEQ. V was clipped by 4 bases and J by 6 bases; unmatched bases: 13. The CDR3 is 17 residues long. CDR3 bases: TGTGCCAGCAGCCCCTCCGCGGGGGGGTTGGTTGGCAATGAGCAGTTCTTC. Translated: CASSPSAGGLVGNEQFF.

This rearrangement joins TRBV6-1 to TRBJ1-3, with no clear D. Trimming shortened V by 2 bases and J by 4 bases, and 12 bases separated the two germline ends. Germline V gives CDR1 MNHNS, CDR2 SASEGT. This CDR3 comprises 15 residues. CDR3 residues: CASSEIVSPGNTIYF. The CDR3 DNA sequence: TGTGCCAGCAGTGAAATAGTCAGTCCCGGAAACACCATATATTTT.

V and J are TRBV6-5 and TRBJ1-5; 10 bases are shared with TRBD1. The V segment lost 4 bases and the J segment 7 bases; nucleotides outside the gene matches: 4. Germline loops: CDR1 MNHEY, CDR2 SVGAGI. There are 14 residues in the CDR3. CDR3 amino acids: CASSLTGGGQPQHF. The CDR3 nucleotides read TGTGCCAGCAGTTTGACAGGGGGCGGACAGCCCCAGCATTTT.

V gene TRBV21-1 combines with J gene TRBJ1-5. TRBV21-1 is reported as a pseudogene. This CDR3 is 13 amino acids long. CDR3 sequence reads: CASSKVSNQPQHF. The CDR3 nucleotides read TGTGCCAGCAGCAAAGTTAGCAATCAGCCCCAGCATTTT.

The chain links TRBV25-1 to TRBJ2-7; D is unresolved. Deletions cut 9 bases from V and 0 bases from J, with 9 bases between. The V gene's germline CDR1 is MGHDK and CDR2 SYGVNS. CDR3 length: 12 amino acids. Written as DNA, the CDR3 is TGTGCCAGTGAGAACTACTCCTACGAGCAGTACTTC. Translated: CASENYSYEQYF.

The chain combines TRBV7-2 with TRBJ1-5; no reliable D call. This CDR3 is 17 amino acids long. Germline loops: CDR1 SGHTA, CDR2 FQGNSA. V lost 5 bases and J lost 7, with 24 bases in between. CDR3 nucleotide sequence: TGTGCCAGCAGCCTAAAGTGGCCATACGGGCAGGTCCAGCCCCAGCATTTT. Encoded protein: CASSLKWPYGQVQPQHF.